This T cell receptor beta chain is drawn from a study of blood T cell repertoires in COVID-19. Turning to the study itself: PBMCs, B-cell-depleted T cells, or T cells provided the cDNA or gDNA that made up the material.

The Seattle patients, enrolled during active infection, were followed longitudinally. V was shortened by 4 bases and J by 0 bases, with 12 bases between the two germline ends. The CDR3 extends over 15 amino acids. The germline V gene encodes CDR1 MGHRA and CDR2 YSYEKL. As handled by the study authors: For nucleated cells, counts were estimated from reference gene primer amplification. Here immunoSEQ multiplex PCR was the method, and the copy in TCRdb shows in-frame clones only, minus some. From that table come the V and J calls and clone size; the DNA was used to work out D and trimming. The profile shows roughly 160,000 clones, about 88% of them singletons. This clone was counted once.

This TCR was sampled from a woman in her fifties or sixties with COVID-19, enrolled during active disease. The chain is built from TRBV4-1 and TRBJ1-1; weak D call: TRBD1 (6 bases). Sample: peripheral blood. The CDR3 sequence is CASSRAGQLNTEAFF. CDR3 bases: TGCGCCAGCAGCCGCGCTGGACAGCTGAACACTGAAGCTTTCTTT.